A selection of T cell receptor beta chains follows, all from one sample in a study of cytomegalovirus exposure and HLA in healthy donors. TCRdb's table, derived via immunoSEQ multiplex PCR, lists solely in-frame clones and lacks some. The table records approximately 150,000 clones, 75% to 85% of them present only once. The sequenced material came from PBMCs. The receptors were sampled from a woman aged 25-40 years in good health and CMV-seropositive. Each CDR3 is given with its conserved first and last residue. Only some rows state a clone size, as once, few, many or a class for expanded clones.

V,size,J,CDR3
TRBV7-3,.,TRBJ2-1,CASSAGQAAGEQFF
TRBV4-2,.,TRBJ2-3,CASSQAGTSDYTDTQYF
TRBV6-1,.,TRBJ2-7,CASSPGQTSYEQYF
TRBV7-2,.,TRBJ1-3,CASSSQGTTIYF
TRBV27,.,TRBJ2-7,CASSFGVSYEQYF
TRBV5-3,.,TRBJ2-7,CARSLAASGNTSYEQYF
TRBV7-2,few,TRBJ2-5,CASSLASGEGQETQYF
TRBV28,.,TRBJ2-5,CASSLISAEETQYF
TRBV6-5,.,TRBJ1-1,CASSYSTGWNTEAFF
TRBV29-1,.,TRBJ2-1,CSRTGQGRRTAPPGEQFF
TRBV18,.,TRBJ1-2,CASSPAGQGAGGYTF
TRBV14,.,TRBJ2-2,CASSQGRGLTGELFF
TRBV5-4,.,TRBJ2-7,CASSPPTGESYEQYF
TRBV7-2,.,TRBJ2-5,CASSLYGQEETQYF
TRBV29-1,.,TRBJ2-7,CSVAPGQGSEQYF